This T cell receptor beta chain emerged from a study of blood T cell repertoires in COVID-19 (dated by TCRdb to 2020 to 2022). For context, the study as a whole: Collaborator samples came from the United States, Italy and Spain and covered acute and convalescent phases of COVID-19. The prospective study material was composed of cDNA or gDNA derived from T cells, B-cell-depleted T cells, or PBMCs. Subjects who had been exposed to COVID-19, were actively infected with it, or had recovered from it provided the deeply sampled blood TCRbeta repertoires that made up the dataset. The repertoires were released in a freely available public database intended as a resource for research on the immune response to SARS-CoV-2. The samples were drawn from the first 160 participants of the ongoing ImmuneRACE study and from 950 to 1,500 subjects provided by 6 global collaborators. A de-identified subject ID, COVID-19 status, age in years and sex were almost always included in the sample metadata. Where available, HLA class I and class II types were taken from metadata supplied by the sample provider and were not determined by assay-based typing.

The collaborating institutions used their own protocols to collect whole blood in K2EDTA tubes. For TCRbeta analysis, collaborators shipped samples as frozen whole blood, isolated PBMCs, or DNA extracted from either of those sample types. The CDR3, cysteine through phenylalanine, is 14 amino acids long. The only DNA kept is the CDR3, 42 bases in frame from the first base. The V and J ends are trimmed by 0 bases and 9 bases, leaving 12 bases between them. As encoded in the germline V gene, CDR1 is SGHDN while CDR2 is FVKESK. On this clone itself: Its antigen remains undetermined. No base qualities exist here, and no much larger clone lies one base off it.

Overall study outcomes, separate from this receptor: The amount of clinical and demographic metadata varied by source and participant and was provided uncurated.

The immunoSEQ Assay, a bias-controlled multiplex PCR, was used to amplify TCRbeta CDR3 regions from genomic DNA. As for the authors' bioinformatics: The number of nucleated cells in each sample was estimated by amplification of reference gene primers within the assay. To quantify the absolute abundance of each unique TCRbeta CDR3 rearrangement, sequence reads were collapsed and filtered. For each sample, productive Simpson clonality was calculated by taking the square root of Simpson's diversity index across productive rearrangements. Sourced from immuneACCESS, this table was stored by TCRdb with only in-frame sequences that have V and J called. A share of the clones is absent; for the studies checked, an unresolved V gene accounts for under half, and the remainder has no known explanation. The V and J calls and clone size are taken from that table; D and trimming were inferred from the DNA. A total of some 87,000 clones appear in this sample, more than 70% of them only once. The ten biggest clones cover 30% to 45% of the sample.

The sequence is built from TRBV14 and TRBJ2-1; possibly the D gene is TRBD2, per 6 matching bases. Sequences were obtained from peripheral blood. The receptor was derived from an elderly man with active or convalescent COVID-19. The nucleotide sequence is TGTGCCAGCAGCCAAGATCCCGGGGGATTTGAGCAGTTCTTC. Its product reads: CASSQDPGGFEQFF.